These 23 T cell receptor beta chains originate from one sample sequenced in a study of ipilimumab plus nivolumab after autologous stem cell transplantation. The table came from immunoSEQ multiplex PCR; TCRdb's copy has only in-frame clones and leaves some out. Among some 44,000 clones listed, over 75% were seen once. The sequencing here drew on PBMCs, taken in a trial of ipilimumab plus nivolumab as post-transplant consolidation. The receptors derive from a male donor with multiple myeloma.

The CDR3 bases are TGCGCCAGCAGCCCCGGGACAGGGCCTGGCACCGGGGAGCTGTTTTTT. Translation: CASSPGTGPGTGELFF. This sequence joins TRBV5-1 and TRBJ2-2; 9 bases line up with TRBD1. CDR1 and CDR2 (germline): SGHRS, YFSETQ. This CDR3 comprises 16 residues. After removal of 4 bases from V and 4 bases from J, the junction contained 8 bases not matched to a gene. Complete variable domain (other parts from reference TRBV5-1 and TRBJ2-2): KAGVTQTPRYLIKTRGQQVTLSCSPISGHRSVSWYQQTPGQGLQFLFEYFSETQRNKGNFPGRFSGRQFSNSRSEMNVSTLELGDSALYLCASSPGTGPGTGELFFGEGSRLTVL.

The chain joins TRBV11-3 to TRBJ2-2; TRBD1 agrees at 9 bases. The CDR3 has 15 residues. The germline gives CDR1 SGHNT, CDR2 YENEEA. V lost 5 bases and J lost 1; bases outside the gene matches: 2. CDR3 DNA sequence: TGTGCCAGCAGCCGACAGGGGGAGAACACCGGGGAGCTGTTTTTT. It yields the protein CASSRQGENTGELFF. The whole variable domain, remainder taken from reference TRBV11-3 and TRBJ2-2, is EAGVVQSPRYKIIEKKQPVAFWCNPISGHNTLYWYLQNLGQGPELLIRYENEEAVDDSQLPKDRFSAERLKGVDSTLKIQPAELGDSAVYLCASSRQGENTGELFFGEGSRLTVL.

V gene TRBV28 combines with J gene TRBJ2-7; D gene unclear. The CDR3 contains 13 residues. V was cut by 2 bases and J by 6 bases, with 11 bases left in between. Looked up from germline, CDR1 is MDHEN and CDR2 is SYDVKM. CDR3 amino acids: CASSLRPLGEQYF. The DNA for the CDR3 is TGTGCCAGCAGTTTAAGACCCCTCGGCGAGCAGTACTTC.

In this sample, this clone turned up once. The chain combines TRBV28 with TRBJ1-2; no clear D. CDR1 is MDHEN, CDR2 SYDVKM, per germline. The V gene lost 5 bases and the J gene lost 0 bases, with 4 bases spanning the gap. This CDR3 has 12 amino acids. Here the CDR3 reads CASSTANYGYTF. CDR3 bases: TGTGCCAGCAGTACAGCTAACTATGGCTACACCTTC.

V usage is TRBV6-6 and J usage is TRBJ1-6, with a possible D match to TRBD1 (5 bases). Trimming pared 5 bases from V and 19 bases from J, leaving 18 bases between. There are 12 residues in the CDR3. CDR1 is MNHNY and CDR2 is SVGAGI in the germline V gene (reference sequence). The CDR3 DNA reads TGTGCCAGCAGTCTCCCTGGGATGGGGCCACACTTT. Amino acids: CASSLPGMGPHF.

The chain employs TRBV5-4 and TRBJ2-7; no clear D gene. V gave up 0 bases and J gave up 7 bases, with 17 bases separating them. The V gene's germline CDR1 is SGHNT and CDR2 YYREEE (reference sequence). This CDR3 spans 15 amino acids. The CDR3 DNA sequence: TGTGCCAGCAGCTTGGACTCCACTACCGGGCGTGAGCAGTACTTC. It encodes CASSLDSTTGREQYF.

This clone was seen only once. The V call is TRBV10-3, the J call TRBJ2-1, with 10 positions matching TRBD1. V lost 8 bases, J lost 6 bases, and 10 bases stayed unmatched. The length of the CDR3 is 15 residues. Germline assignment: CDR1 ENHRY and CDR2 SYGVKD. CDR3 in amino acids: CAICPGTGEVNEQFF. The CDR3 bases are TGTGCCATCTGTCCCGGGACAGGGGAGGTCAATGAGCAGTTCTTC.

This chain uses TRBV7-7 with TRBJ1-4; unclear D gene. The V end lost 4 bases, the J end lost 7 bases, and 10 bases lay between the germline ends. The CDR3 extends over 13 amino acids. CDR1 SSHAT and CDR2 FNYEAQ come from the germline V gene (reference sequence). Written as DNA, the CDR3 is TGTGCCAGCAGCTCCTTCCCGAGTGAAAAACTGTTTTTT. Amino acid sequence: CASSSFPSEKLFF. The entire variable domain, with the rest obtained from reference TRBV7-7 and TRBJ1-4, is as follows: GAGVSQSPRYKVTKRGQDVTLRCDPISSHATLYWYQQALGQGPEFLTYFNYEAQPDKSGLPSDRFSAERPEGSISTLTIQRTEQRDSAMYRCASSSFPSEKLFFGSGTQLSVL.

For the CDR3, the DNA is TGCGCCAGCAGCTTTGGGGGCGGCACTGAAGCTTTCTTT. Protein product: CASSFGGGTEAFF. This chain joins TRBV5-1 and TRBJ1-1; perhaps TRBD1 as D (6 bases). Germline-derived CDR1 and CDR2 are SGHRS and YFSETQ. V gave up 2 bases and J gave up 4 bases, with 9 bases separating them. This CDR3 comprises 13 residues.

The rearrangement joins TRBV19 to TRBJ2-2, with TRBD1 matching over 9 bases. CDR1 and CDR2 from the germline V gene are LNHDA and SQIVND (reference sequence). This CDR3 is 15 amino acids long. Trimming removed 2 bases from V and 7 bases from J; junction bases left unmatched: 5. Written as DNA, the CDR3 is TGTGCCAGTAGTATACTACAGGGGGCTGGCGGGGAGCTGTTTTTT. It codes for CASSILQGAGGELFF.

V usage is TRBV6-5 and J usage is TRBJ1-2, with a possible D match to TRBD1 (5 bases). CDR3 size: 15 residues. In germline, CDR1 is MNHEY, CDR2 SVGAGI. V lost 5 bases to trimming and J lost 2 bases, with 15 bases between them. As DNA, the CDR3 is TGTGCCAGCAGTCCAGGCGGGGGGGAAAACTATGGCTACACCTTC. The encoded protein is CASSPGGGENYGYTF.

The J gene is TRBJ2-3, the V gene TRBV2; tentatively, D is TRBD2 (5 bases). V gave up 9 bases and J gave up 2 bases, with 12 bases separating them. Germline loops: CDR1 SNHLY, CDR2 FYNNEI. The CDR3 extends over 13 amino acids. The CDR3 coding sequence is TGTGCCAGACGAGCGGAGCTCACAGATACGCAGTATTTT. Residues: CARRAELTDTQYF.

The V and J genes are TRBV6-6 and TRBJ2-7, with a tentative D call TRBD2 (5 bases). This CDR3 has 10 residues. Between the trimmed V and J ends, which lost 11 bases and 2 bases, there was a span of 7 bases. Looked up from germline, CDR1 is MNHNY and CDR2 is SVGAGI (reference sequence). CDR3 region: CAVGTYEQYF. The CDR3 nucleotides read TGTGCCGTCGGGACCTACGAGCAGTACTTC.

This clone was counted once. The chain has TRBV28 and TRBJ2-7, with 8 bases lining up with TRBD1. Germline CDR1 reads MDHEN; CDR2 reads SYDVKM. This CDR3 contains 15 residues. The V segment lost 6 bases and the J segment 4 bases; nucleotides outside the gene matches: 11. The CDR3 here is CASSRSGQGSYEQYF. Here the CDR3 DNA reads TGTGCCAGCAGCCGATCTGGACAGGGAAGTTACGAGCAGTACTTC.

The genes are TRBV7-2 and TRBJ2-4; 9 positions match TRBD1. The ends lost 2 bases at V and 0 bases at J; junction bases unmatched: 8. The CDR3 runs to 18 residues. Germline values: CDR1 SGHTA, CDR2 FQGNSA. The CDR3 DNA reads TGTGCCAGCAGCTTACAAGGGGGGACAGGGATAGCCAAAAACATTCAGTACTTC. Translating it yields CASSLQGGTGIAKNIQYF.

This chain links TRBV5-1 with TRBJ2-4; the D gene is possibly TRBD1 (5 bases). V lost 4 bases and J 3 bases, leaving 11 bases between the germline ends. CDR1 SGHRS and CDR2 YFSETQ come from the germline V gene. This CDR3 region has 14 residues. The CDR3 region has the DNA TGCGCCAGCAGCCCGGCAAGGGGCAAAAACATTCAGTACTTC. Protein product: CASSPARGKNIQYF.

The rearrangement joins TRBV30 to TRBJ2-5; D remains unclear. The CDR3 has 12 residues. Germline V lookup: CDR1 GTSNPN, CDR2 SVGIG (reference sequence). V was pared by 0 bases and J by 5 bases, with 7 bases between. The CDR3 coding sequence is TGTGCCTGGAGTGTACTAAGTGAGACCCAGTACTTC. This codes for CAWSVLSETQYF. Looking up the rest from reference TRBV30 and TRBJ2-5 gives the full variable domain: SQTIHQWPATLVQPVGSPLSLECTVEGTSNPNLYWYRQAAGRGLQLLFYSVGIGQISSEVPQNLSASRPQDRQFILSSKKLLLSDSGFYLCAWSVLSETQYFGPGTRLLVL.

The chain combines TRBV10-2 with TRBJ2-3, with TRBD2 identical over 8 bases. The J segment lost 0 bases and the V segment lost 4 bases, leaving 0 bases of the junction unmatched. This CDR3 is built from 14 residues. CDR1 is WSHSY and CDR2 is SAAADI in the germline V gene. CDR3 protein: CASSVAGSTDTQYF. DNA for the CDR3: TGCGCCAGCAGTGTAGCGGGGAGCACAGATACGCAGTATTTT.

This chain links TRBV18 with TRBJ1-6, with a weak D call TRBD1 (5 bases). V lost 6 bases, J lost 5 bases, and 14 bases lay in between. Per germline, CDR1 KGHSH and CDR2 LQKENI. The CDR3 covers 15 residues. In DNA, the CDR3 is TGTGCCAGCTCCCGCGGGACGGTAGATAATTCACCCCTCCACTTT. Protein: CASSRGTVDNSPLHF.

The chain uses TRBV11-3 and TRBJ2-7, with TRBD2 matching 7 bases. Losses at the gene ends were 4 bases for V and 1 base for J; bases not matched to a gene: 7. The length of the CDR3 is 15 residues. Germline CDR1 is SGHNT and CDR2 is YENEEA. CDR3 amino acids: CASSSSGVASYEQYF. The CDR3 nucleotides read TGTGCCAGCAGCTCCAGCGGGGTAGCGTCCTACGAGCAGTACTTC.

CDR3 coding DNA: TGTGCCAGCAGCATAGTACTTGGAGTGAACACTGAAGCTTTCTTT. It specifies CASSIVLGVNTEAFF. The V gene is TRBV5-4, the J gene TRBJ1-1; D is unclear. Germline CDR1 reads SGHNT; CDR2 reads YYREEE (reference sequence). The CDR3 totals 15 residues. V was trimmed by 4 bases and J by 0 bases, leaving 13 bases between them.

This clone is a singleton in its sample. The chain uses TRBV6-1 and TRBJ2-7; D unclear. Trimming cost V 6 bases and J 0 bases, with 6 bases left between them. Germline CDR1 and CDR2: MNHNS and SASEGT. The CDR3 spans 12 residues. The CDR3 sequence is CASRGNSYEQYF. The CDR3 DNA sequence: TGTGCCAGCAGGGGGAACTCCTACGAGCAGTACTTC.

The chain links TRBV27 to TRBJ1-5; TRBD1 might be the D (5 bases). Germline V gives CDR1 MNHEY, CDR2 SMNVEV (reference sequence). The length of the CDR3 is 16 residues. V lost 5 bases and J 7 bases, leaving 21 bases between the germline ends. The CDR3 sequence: CASSHPRTPDGQPQHF. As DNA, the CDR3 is TGTGCCAGCAGTCATCCTAGGACACCCGACGGGCAGCCCCAGCATTTT.